The rows below give T cell receptor beta chains drawn from one sample of a study of shared clonotypes between healthy human individuals. Profiling relied on immunoSEQ multiplex PCR, and the TCRdb table lists in-frame clones only, not all of them. This table holds approximately 500,000 clones, about 80% found once. The sample was PBMCs. The receptors originated from a woman aged 40 to 50 in good health. Some clones in this sample may be carry-over from other donors' samples. Both conserved end residues are part of each CDR3. The D gene is left open where the match is weak. Where a row states a size, it is once, few, many or the class of an expanded clone; other rows omit it.

-	once	TRBV21-1	TRBJ1-4	-	CASSKVARGTPGGTNEKLFF
-	-	TRBV15	TRBJ2-1	TGTGCCACCAGCAAGTCGCGGGACTCCTACAATGAGCAGTTCTTC	CATSKSRDSYNEQFF
-	-	TRBV7-9	TRBJ1-1	TGTGCCAGCAGCTTAGCCGGGAACACTGAAGCTTTCTTT	CASSLAGNTEAFF
-	-	TRBV4-1	TRBJ2-2	TGCGCCAGCAGCCAAGAACCTAGCATCCTGTTCTCCGGGGAGCTGTTTTTT	CASSQEPSILFSGELFF
-	-	TRBV6-5	TRBJ1-5	TGTGCCAGCAGTTACGTCGCGGACGATCCCCAGCATTTT	CASSYVADDPQHF
TRBD2	-	TRBV12-5	TRBJ2-1	TGTGCTAGTGGTTTGGAGGGACTAGCGGGGTCCTACAATGAGCAGTTCTTC	CASGLEGLAGSYNEQFF
TRBD1	-	TRBV5-5	TRBJ2-7	TGTGCCAGCAGCTTGAGGGACAGGGGCTACGAGCAGTACTTC	CASSLRDRGYEQYF
-	-	TRBV2	TRBJ2-1	TGTGCCAGCAGTGGCCTGCCCGGCAGCACCTACAATGAGCAGTTCTTC	CASSGLPGSTYNEQFF
-	-	TRBV18	TRBJ2-1	TGTGCCAGCTCACCACTCGGCAGAAGACTATCCCTAGGGGAGCAGTTCTTC	CASSPLGRRLSLGEQFF
-	-	TRBV7-9	TRBJ2-2	TGTTCTGGGGGCGGGAGCGGCACCGGGGAGCTGTTTTTT	CSGGGSGTGELFF
-	-	TRBV2	TRBJ2-2	TGTGCCAGCACCAGAGACACCACCGGGGAGCTGTTTTTT	CASTRDTTGELFF
-	-	TRBV5-1	TRBJ2-1	TGCGCCAGCAGCTTGGGGCAGAACTACAATGAGCAGTTCTTC	CASSLGQNYNEQFF
TRBD2	-	TRBV15	TRBJ2-7	TGTGCCACCAGCAGAGAGGCAGCCACCCTAGCGGCGCAGTACTTC	CATSREAATLAAQYF
-	-	TRBV2	TRBJ2-7	TGTGCCAGCAGTGGTGGGGCAGGGAAAAAATACGAGCAGTACTTC	CASSGGAGKKYEQYF
TRBD1	many	TRBV9	TRBJ1-5	TGTGCCAGCAGCGCGGGACAGGGGAGCAATCAGCCCCAGCATTTT	CASSAGQGSNQPQHF
TRBD2	few	TRBV5-1	TRBJ2-1	TGCGCCAGCAGCCTCACTAGCGGGAGTATAAATGAGCAGTTCTTC	CASSLTSGSINEQFF
-	-	TRBV2	TRBJ1-5	TGTGCCAGCAGGGCCTGGGGCAATCAGCCCCAGCATTTT	CASRAWGNQPQHF
-	-	TRBV6-1	TRBJ2-7	TGTGCCAGCAAGAAGGGTCCCTACGAGCAGTACTTC	CASKKGPYEQYF
-	-	TRBV10-2	TRBJ2-7	TGCGCCACCTCCGTAAAGACCATCCCCGACGAGCAGTACTTC	CATSVKTIPDEQYF
TRBD1	-	TRBV19	TRBJ2-7	TGTGCCAGTAGTATCGGACAGGGTAGAGGGACCTACGAGCAGTACTTC	CASSIGQGRGTYEQYF
-	-	TRBV11-2	TRBJ1-1	TGTGCCAGCACTACCCTCTCGGGGCTCATGAACACTGAAGCTTTCTTT	CASTTLSGLMNTEAFF
-	-	TRBV5-1	TRBJ2-7	TGCGCCAGCAGCCCCCGGGGTTTGGCCAGCTCCGTCTCCTACGAGCAGTACTTC	CASSPRGLASSVSYEQYF
TRBD1	-	TRBV11-2	TRBJ2-5	TGTGCCAGCAGCACCACAGGGGTGGGGCCTCAAGAGACCCAGTACTTC	CASSTTGVGPQETQYF
-	-	TRBV5-1	TRBJ1-1	TGCGCCAGCAGCTTGGCGCGACAAGAGAACACTGAAGCTTTCTTT	CASSLARQENTEAFF
-	-	TRBV18	TRBJ1-1	TGTGCCAGCTCACCGGCCGGGGACACTGAAGCTTTCTTT	CASSPAGDTEAFF
-	-	TRBV5-4	TRBJ1-3	TGTGCCAGCAGCTTGGGGGGCCTCTCTGGAAACACCATATATTTT	CASSLGGLSGNTIYF
-	-	TRBV6-5	TRBJ2-7	TGTGCCAGCAGTACCAAGAATGGCCTCGAGCAGTACTTC	CASSTKNGLEQYF
-	-	TRBV28	TRBJ1-2	TGTGCCAGCAGTTTATGGAGGGGGTATGGCTACACCTTC	CASSLWRGYGYTF
-	few	TRBV6-5	TRBJ2-1	TGTGCCAGCAGCCACAATGAGCAGTTCTTC	CASSHNEQFF
TRBD1	-	TRBV7-2	TRBJ2-5	TGTGCCAGCAGCTTAAGGGGGCGCTCCAAAGAGACCCAGTACTTC	CASSLRGRSKETQYF
TRBD1	-	TRBV9	TRBJ1-4	TGTGCCAGCAGCGGACAGGGTAGAGGCACTAATGAAAAACTGTTTTTT	CASSGQGRGTNEKLFF
-	few	TRBV12-5	TRBJ1-1	TGTGCTAGTGGTCCGGACACCAACACTGAAGCTTTCTTT	CASGPDTNTEAFF
TRBD1	-	TRBV28	TRBJ1-1	TGTGCCAGTGGACAGGTCCTGAACACTGAAGCTTTCTTT	CASGQVLNTEAFF
TRBD1	-	TRBV7-9	TRBJ1-2	TGTGCCAGCAGCCAGACAGGGGTGATATACAACTATGGCTACACCTTC	CASSQTGVIYNYGYTF
TRBD1	-	TRBV28	TRBJ1-2	TGTGCCAGCAGTTTTAACAGGGGAGATGGCTACACCTTC	CASSFNRGDGYTF
-	-	TRBV7-8	TRBJ1-5	TGTGCCAGCAGCCCCGACAGCCCTCTCAATCAGCCCCAGCATTTT	CASSPDSPLNQPQHF
-	few	TRBV2	TRBJ1-1	TGTGCCAGCAGTGAAAGTTATTCCGGACCTGAAGCTTTCTTT	CASSESYSGPEAFF
-	-	TRBV7-9	TRBJ2-7	TGTGCCAGCAGCTTAGAGGGGGGGCCCTACGAGCAGTACTTC	CASSLEGGPYEQYF
-	-	TRBV28	TRBJ2-2	TGTGCCAGCAGTTTACCCAGGAGGTTTTCTGGGAACACCGGGGAGCTGTTTTTT	CASSLPRRFSGNTGELFF
-	-	TRBV19	TRBJ1-4	TGTGCCAGTACAGGGAACCATGAAAAACTGTTTTTT	CASTGNHEKLFF
-	-	TRBV28	TRBJ2-7	TGTGCCAGCAGTTTCTTCCTGCCGAGGGAGCAGTACTTC	CASSFFLPREQYF
TRBD2	-	TRBV4-3	TRBJ2-1	TGCGCCAGCAGCCAAGAACGCCAGCGGGAGTTCTATGAGCAGTTCTTC	CASSQERQREFYEQFF
TRBD1	once	TRBV11-2	TRBJ1-5	TGTGCCAGCAGCTTGGGTCCGGGACAGGGAAGCAATCAGCCCCAGCATTTT	CASSLGPGQGSNQPQHF
-	-	TRBV29-1	TRBJ2-5	TGCAGCGTTTCCAGCCCGGGAGAGACCCAGTACTTC	CSVSSPGETQYF
TRBD2	once	TRBV7-7	TRBJ2-3	TGTGCTAGCAGCCCTGGGGCGGGAGGCACAGATACGCAGTATTTT	CASSPGAGGTDTQYF
-	few	TRBV2	TRBJ2-1	TGTGCCAGCAGTGGGGCGAGAGCAGGCAATGAGCAGTTCTTC	CASSGARAGNEQFF
-	-	TRBV7-9	TRBJ1-2	TGTGCCAGCAGCTTAGCGTCGGCCAATGGGGGCTACACCTTC	CASSLASANGGYTF
-	-	TRBV28	TRBJ2-4	TGTGCCAGCAGTGTATCCGGGACATTAGCCAAAAACATTCAGTACTTC	CASSVSGTLAKNIQYF
-	-	TRBV4-3	TRBJ2-7	TGCGCCAGCAGCCAAAAGGAGGGGGGGGCGACCTACGAGCAGTACTTC	CASSQKEGGATYEQYF
-	-	TRBV5-1	TRBJ2-2	TGCGCCAGCAGCCAGGGGACACTTAACACCGGGGAGCTGTTTTTT	CASSQGTLNTGELFF
-	few	TRBV10-3	TRBJ1-2	TGTGCCATCAGCGAGGGGCAGAGCTATGGCTACACCTTC	CAISEGQSYGYTF
-	many	TRBV2	TRBJ2-5	TGTGCCAGCAGTGCTAGTGTTAGAGAGACCCAGTACTTC	CASSASVRETQYF
-	few	TRBV6-6	TRBJ2-1	TGTGCCAGCAGTTACGACCCGGGAAGCGATGAGCAGTTCTTC	CASSYDPGSDEQFF
-	-	TRBV5-1	TRBJ2-1	TGCGCCAGCAGCTTGGTTACGGGTTGGAATGAGCAGTTCTTC	CASSLVTGWNEQFF
-	-	TRBV11-3	TRBJ2-4	TGTGCCAGCAGCTTAGATGGGGGAAACATTCAGTACTTC	CASSLDGGNIQYF